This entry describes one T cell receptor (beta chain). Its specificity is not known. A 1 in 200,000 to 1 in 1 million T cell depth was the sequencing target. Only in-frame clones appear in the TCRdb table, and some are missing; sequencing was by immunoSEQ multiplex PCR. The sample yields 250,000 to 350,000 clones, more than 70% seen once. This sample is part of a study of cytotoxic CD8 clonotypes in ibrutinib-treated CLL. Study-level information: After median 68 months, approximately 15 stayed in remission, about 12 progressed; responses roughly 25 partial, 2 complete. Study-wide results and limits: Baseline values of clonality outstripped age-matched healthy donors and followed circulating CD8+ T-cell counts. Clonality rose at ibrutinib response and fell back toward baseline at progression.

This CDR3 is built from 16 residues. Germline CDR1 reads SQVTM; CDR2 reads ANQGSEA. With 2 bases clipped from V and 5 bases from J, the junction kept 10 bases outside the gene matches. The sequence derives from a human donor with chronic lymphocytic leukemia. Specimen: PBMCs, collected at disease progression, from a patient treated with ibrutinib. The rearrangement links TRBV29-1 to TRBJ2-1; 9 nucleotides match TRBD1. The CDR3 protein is CSVELGTGSMNNEQFF. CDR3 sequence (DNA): TGCAGCGTTGAACTTGGGACAGGGAGCATGAACAATGAGCAGTTCTTC.